This T cell receptor beta chain was observed in a study of cytomegalovirus exposure and HLA in healthy donors. General study points: The authors enumerated 150 to 200 TCR beta chains as linked to cytomegalovirus. CMV serostatus stood as the only immune exposure information on hand. With DRB1 most and HLA-C fewest, TCR association rates differed between HLA loci in a later analysis.

Vbeta (60) and Jbeta (13) primers were used in the PCR. Assay used: immunoSEQ multiplex PCR; TCRdb lists only in-frame clones, some missing. The table lists about 59,000 clones, 75% to 90% of them singletons. The CDR3 contains 15 residues. Per the germline V gene, CDR1 is MDHEN and CDR2 is SYDVKM. V gave up 3 bases and J gave up 5 bases, with 15 bases separating them. This clone was recorded once. The antigen is undetermined. The clonotype comes from a woman in her thirties or forties in good health and CMV-seronegative. This rearrangement joins TRBV28 to TRBJ2-3; D perhaps matches TRBD1 (6 bases). Sequences were obtained from PBMCs. The CDR3 here is CASSFWGHGRDTQYF. The CDR3 DNA reads TGTGCCAGCAGTTTTTGGGGGCATGGAAGAGATACGCAGTATTTT.